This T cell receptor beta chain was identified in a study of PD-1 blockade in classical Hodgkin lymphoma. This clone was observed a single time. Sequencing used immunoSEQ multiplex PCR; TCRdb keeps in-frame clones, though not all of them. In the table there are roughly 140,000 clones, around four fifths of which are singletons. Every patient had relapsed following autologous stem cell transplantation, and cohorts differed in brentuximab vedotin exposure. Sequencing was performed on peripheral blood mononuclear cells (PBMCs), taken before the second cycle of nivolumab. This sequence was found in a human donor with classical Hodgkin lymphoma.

The CDR3 reads CASSFGQGFRQPQHF. Written as DNA, the CDR3 is TGTGCCAGCAGTTTTGGGCAGGGGTTTAGGCAGCCCCAGCATTTT. V usage is TRBV28 and J usage is TRBJ1-5, with a weak D call TRBD1 (6 bases). Trimming stripped 3 bases from V and 7 bases from J, with 16 bases between. CDR1 is MDHEN and CDR2 is SYDVKM in the germline V gene. The CDR3 loop spans 15 amino acids.